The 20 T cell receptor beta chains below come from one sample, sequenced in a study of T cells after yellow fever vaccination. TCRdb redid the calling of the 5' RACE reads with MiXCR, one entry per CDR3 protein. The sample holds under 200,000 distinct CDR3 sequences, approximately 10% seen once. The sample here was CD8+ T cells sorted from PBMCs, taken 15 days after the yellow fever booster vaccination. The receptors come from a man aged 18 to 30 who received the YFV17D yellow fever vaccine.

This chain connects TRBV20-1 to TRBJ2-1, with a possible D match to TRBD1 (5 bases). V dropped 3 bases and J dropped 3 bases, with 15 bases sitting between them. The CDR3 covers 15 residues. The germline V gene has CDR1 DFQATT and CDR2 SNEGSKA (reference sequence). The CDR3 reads CSARDQGRVYNEQFF. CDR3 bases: TGCAGTGCTAGGGACCAGGGAAGGGTCTACAATGAGCAGTTCTTC.

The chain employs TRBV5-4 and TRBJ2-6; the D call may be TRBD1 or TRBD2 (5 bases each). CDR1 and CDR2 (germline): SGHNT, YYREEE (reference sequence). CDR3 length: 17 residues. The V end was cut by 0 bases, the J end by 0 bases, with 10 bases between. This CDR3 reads CASSLGDGVSGANVLTF. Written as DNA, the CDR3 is TGTGCCAGCAGCTTGGGGGACGGGGTCTCTGGGGCCAACGTCCTGACTTTC.

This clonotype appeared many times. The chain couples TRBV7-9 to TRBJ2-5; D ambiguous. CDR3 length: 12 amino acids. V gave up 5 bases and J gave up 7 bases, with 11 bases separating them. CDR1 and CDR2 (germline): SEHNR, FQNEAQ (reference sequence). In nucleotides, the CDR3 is TGTGCCAGCAGCACCCTGGGGTCGACCCAGTACTTC. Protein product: CASSTLGSTQYF.

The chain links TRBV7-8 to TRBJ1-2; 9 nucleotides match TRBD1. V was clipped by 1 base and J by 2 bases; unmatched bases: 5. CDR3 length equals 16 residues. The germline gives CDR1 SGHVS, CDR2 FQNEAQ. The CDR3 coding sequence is TGTGCCAGCAGCTTAGGGGCCGGGACAGGGAACTATGGCTACACCTTC. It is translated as CASSLGAGTGNYGYTF. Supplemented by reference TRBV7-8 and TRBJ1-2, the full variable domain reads GAGVSQSPRYKVAKRGQDVALRCDPISGHVSLFWYQQALGQGPEFLTYFQNEAQLDKSGLPSDRFFAERPEGSVSTLKIQRTQQEDSAVYLCASSLGAGTGNYGYTFGSGTRLTVV.

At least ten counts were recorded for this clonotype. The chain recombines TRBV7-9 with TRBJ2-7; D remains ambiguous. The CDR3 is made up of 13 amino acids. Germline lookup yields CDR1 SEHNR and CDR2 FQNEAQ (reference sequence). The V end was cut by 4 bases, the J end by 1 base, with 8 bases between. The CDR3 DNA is TGTGCCAGCAGCTCTGGAATTTCCTACGAGCAGTACTTC. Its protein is CASSSGISYEQYF. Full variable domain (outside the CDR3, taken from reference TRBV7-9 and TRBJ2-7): DTGVSQNPRHKITKRGQNVTFRCDPISEHNRLYWYRQTLGQGPEFLTYFQNEAQLEKSRLLSDRFSAERPKGSFSTLEIQRTEQGDSAMYLCASSSGISYEQYFGPGTRLTVT.

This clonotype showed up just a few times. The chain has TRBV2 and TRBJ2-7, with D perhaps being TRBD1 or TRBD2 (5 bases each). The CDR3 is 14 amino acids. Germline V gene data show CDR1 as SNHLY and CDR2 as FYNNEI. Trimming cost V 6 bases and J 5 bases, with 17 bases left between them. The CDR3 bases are TGTGCCAGCAGCTCTGGGGGAAGGTTCGACGAGCAGTACTTC. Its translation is CASSSGGRFDEQYF.

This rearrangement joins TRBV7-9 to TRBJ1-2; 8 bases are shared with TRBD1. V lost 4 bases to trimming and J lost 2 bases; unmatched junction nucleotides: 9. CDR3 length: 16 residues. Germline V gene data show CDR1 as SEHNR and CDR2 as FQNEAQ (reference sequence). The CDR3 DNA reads TGTGCCAGCAGCTGGGAAGCCGGGACAGGCAACTATGGCTACACCTTC. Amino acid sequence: CASSWEAGTGNYGYTF.

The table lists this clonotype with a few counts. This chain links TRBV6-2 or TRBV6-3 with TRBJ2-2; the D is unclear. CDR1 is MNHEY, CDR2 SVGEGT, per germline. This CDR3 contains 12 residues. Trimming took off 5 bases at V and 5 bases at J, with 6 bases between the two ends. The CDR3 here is CASSKWTGELFF. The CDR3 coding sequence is TGTGCCAGCAGTAAGTGGACCGGGGAGCTGTTTTTT.

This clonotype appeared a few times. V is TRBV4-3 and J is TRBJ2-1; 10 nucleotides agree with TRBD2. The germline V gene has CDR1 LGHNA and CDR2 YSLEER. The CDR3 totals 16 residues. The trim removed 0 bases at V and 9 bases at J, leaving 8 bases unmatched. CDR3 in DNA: TGCGCCAGCAGCCAAGATCGAGCGGGGGGGCCAGGTGAGCAGTTCTTC. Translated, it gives CASSQDRAGGPGEQFF.

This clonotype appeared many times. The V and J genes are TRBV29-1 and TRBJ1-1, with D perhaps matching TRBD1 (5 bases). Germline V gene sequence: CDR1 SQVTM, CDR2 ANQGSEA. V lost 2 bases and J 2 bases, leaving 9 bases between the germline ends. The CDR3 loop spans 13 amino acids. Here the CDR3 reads CSVEQGLNTEAFF. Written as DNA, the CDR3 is TGCAGCGTTGAACAGGGACTAAACACTGAAGCTTTCTTT.

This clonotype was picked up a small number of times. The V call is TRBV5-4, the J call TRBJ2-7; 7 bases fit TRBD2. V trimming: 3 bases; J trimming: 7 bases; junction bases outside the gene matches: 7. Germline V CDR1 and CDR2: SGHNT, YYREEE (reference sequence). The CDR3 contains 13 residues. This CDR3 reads CASSWGGLGEQYV. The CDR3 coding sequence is TGTGCCAGCAGCTGGGGGGGACTTGGGGAGCAGTACGTC.

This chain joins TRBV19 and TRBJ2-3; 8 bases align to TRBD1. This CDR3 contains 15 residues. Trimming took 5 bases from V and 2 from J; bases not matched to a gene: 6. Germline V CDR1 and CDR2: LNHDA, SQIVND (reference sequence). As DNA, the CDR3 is TGTGCCAGTAGTGAGGGGCAGGGGGCCACAGATACGCAGTATTTT. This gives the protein CASSEGQGATDTQYF.

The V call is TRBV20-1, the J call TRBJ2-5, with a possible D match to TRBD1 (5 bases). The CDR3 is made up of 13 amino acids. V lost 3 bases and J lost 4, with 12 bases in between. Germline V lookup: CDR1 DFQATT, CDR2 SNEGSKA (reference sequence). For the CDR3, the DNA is TGCAGTGCTAGGGACCCCCAGGGAGAGACCCAGTACTTC. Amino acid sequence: CSARDPQGETQYF.

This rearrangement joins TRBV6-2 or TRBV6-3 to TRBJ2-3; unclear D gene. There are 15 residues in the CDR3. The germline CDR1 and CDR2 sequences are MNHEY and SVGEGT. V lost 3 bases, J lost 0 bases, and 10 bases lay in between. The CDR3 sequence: CASSYSHPSTDTQYF. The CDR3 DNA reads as TGTGCCAGCAGTTATTCACATCCTAGCACAGATACGCAGTATTTT.

The CDR3 protein is CASSLAGLAGTDTQYF. Written as DNA, the CDR3 is TGTGCCAGCAGCTTGGCAGGACTAGCGGGCACAGATACGCAGTATTTT. V is TRBV5-4 and J is TRBJ2-3; 10 bases align to TRBD2. Germline trimming cut 0 bases from V and 1 base from J; bases unmatched to any gene: 2. This CDR3 comprises 16 residues. The germline V gene has CDR1 SGHNT and CDR2 YYREEE (reference sequence).

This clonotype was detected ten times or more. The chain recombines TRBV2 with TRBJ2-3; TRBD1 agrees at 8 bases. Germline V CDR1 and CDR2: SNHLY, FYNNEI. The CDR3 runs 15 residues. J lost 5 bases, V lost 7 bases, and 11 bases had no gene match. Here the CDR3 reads CASTELGQGVDTQYF. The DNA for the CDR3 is TGTGCCAGCACCGAACTTGGACAGGGCGTAGATACGCAGTATTTT.

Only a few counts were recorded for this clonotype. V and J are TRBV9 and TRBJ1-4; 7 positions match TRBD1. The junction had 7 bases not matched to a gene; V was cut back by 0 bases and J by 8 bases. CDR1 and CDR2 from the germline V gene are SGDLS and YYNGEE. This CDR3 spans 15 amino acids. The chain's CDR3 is CASSVEGAQAEKLFF. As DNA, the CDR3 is TGTGCCAGCAGCGTAGAGGGGGCGCAGGCGGAAAAACTGTTTTTT.

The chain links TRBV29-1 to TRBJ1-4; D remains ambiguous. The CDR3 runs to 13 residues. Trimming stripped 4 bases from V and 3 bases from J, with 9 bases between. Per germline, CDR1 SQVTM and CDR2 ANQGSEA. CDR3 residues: CSVVIPPNEKLFF. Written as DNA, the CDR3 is TGCAGCGTTGTCATTCCCCCTAATGAAAAACTGTTTTTT.

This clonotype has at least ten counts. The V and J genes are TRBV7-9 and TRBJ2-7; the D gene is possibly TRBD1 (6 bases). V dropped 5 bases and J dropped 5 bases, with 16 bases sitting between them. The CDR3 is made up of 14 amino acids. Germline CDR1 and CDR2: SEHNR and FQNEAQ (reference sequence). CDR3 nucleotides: TGTGCCAGCAGCCCCCGGGACAAGGAGAACGAGCAGTACTTC. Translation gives CASSPRDKENEQYF.

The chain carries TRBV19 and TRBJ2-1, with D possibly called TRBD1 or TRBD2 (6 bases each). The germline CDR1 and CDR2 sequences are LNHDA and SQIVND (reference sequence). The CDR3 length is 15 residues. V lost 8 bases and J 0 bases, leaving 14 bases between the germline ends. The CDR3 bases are TGTGCCAGTCGCAAGGGGGGTAGCTCCTACAATGAGCAGTTCTTC. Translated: CASRKGGSSYNEQFF.